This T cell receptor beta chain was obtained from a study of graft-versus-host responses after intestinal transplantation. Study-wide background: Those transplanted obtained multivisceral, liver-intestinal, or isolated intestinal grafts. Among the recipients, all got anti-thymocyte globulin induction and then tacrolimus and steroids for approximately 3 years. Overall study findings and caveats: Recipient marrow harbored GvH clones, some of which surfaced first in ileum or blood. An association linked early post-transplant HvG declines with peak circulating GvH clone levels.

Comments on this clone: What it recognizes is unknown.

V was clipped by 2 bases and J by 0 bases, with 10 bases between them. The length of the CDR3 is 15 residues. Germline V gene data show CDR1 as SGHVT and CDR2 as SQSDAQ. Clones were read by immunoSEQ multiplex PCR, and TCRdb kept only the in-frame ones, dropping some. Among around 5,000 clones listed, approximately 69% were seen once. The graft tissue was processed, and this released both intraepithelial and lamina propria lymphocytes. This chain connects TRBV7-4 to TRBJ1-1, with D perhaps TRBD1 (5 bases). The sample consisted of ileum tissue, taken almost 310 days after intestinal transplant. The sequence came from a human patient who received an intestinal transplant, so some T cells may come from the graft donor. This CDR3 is CASSLYRGLNTEAFF. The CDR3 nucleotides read TGTGCCAGCAGCTTATACCGGGGCCTGAACACTGAAGCTTTCTTT.